These 27 T cell receptor beta chains share one sample of origin, sequenced in a study of identical twins. TCRdb passed the 5' RACE reads through MiXCR, listing each CDR3 protein once. The sample consists of roughly 290,000 distinct CDR3 sequences, about 8.1% of them appearing once. The data were also submitted as part of a second study, on yellow fever vaccine responses in identical twins.

Source material: memory (CD45RO+) T cells sorted from blood. These receptors originate from a woman between 18 and 29 years old in good health.

Only a few counts were recorded for this clonotype. The chain recombines TRBV6-5 with TRBJ2-6; 11 bases match TRBD1. V lost 2 bases to trimming and J lost 3 bases; unmatched junction nucleotides: 6. CDR3 length: 18 residues. The V gene's germline CDR1 is MNHEY and CDR2 SVGAGI. The CDR3 spells CASSYGQGAVGGANVLTF. The CDR3 nucleotides are TGTGCCAGCAGTTACGGACAGGGGGCGGTGGGTGGGGCCAACGTCCTGACTTTC.

This clonotype showed up many times. The chain is built from TRBV20-1 and TRBJ2-1, with D unclear. CDR1 and CDR2 from the germline V gene are DFQATT and SNEGSKA (reference sequence). The CDR3 extends over 12 amino acids. Trimming shortened V by 0 bases and J by 6 bases, and 6 bases separated the two germline ends. CDR3: CSARDSLNEQFF. Here the CDR3 DNA reads TGCAGTGCTAGAGACAGTCTCAATGAGCAGTTCTTC.

This clonotype was counted many times. The chain recombines TRBV10-3 with TRBJ1-1; D unclear. Trimming removed 2 bases at V and 8 bases at J, with 12 bases between. The CDR3 spans 13 residues. CDR1 and CDR2 (germline): ENHRY, SYGVKD. The CDR3 bases are TGTGCCATCAGTGAGATGATGGAGGCCGAAGCTTTCTTT. Protein product: CAISEMMEAEAFF.

This clonotype was counted at least ten times. The gene calls are TRBV12-3 or TRBV12-4 and TRBJ2-3; D not resolved. This CDR3 has 12 residues. V was pared by 4 bases and J by 2 bases, with 4 bases between. For the CDR3, the DNA is TGTGCCAGCAGTTGGACCACAGATACGCAGTATTTT. It specifies CASSWTTDTQYF.

This clonotype turned up a few times. This rearrangement joins TRBV7-6 to TRBJ2-6; D is possibly TRBD2 (6 bases). V lost 1 base and J lost 0, with 7 bases in between. The CDR3 has 16 residues. The germline V gene has CDR1 SGHVS and CDR2 FNYEAQ. The CDR3 bases are TGTGCCAGCAGCTTAGAGCGGGCCTCTGGGGCCAACGTCCTGACTTTC. This translates into CASSLERASGANVLTF.

This clonotype was observed at least ten times. This rearrangement joins TRBV9 to TRBJ1-1; TRBD1 agrees at 9 bases. After removal of 0 bases from V and 8 bases from J, the junction contained 5 bases not matched to a gene. Germline V lookup: CDR1 SGDLS, CDR2 YYNGEE. CDR3 size: 14 residues. The CDR3 DNA is TGTGCCAGCAGCGTAGAGGGACAGGGTGTGGAAGCTTTCTTT. This translates into CASSVEGQGVEAFF.

This clonotype appeared a few times. V is TRBV7-8 and J is TRBJ1-4, with TRBD1 as a possible D gene (5 bases). V lost 3 bases and J 9 bases, leaving 14 bases between the germline ends. The CDR3 has 14 amino acids. CDR1 and CDR2 from the germline V gene are SGHVS and FQNEAQ. CDR3 amino acids: CASSLGPGQKKLFF. CDR3 nucleotide sequence: TGTGCCAGCAGCTTGGGGCCGGGCCAAAAAAAACTGTTTTTT.

This clonotype appeared many times. The rearrangement links TRBV6-5 to TRBJ2-3, with 10 bases aligning to TRBD2. This CDR3 has 16 residues. Trimming cost V 2 bases and J 4 bases; bases outside gene matches: 6. Germline CDR1 MNHEY, CDR2 SVGAGI. The CDR3 bases are TGTGCCAGCAGTTACGCCCTAGCGGGAGCCCCAGATACGCAGTATTTT. As protein: CASSYALAGAPDTQYF.

V and J are TRBV20-1 and TRBJ2-1, with D uncertain. Germline V gives CDR1 DFQATT, CDR2 SNEGSKA (reference sequence). V lost 3 bases and J lost 5, with 8 bases in between. This CDR3 region has 12 residues. The CDR3, as DNA: TGCAGTGCTAGCATGGGAAACAATGAGCAGTTCTTC. It is translated as CSASMGNNEQFF.

This clonotype appeared many times. The V gene is TRBV5-1, the J gene TRBJ2-3; D could derive from TRBD1 or TRBD2 (6 bases each). Between the trimmed V and J ends, which lost 8 bases and 2 bases, there was a span of 15 bases. Germline values: CDR1 SGHRS, CDR2 YFSETQ. The CDR3 has 14 residues. This chain's CDR3 is CASTPGANTDTQYF. The DNA of the CDR3 is TGCGCCAGTACTCCGGGGGCAAACACAGATACGCAGTATTTT.

This clonotype was detected many times. In nucleotides, the CDR3 is TGTGCCAGTGGTCGCGGACAGGGGGCCCACGAGCAGTACTTC. The encoded protein is CASGRGQGAHEQYF. The V and J genes are TRBV19 and TRBJ2-7; 11 bases fit TRBD1. Germline CDR1 LNHDA, CDR2 SQIVND (reference sequence). This CDR3 has 14 residues. Trimming took 8 bases from V and 5 from J; bases not matched to a gene: 8.

This clonotype turned up a few times. The chain recombines TRBV7-2 with TRBJ2-1; TRBD1 aligns across 10 bases. This CDR3 has 15 residues. V gave up 0 bases and J gave up 8 bases; unmatched junction bases: 4. CDR1 is SGHTA and CDR2 is FQGNSA in the germline V gene. CDR3 in amino acids: CASSLAGTGDHEQFF. CDR3 in DNA: TGTGCCAGCAGCTTAGCGGGGACAGGGGACCATGAGCAGTTCTTC. The full variable domain, with the rest looked up from reference TRBV7-2 and TRBJ2-1, is GAGVSQSPSNKVTEKGKDVELRCDPISGHTALYWYRQSLGQGLEFLIYFQGNSAPDKSGLPSDRFSAERTGGSVSTLTIQRTQQEDSAVYLCASSLAGTGDHEQFFGPGTRLTVL.

This clonotype was seen ten or more times. The rearrangement uses TRBV20-1 and TRBJ1-1; D is undetermined. The CDR3 runs 14 residues. The V end was cut by 0 bases, the J end by 8 bases, with 16 bases between. The germline gives CDR1 DFQATT, CDR2 SNEGSKA (reference sequence). This chain's CDR3 is CSARDSAAGWEAFF. DNA for the CDR3: TGCAGTGCTAGAGATAGCGCAGCCGGGTGGGAAGCTTTCTTT.

The chain couples TRBV2 to TRBJ1-4; D is unclear. This CDR3 spans 12 amino acids. CDR1 is SNHLY, CDR2 FYNNEI, per germline. V gave up 6 bases and J gave up 5 bases, with 7 bases separating them. CDR3 protein: CASRRVNEKLFF. The DNA of the CDR3 is TGTGCCAGCAGGAGGGTCAATGAAAAACTGTTTTTT.

This chain joins TRBV7-8 and TRBJ1-4; D possibly corresponds to TRBD1 (6 bases). CDR3 length equals 15 residues. Germline loops: CDR1 SGHVS, CDR2 FQNEAQ. V was cut by 2 bases and J by 5 bases, with 12 bases left in between. The CDR3 is CASSLSTGTNEKLFF. CDR3 nucleotide sequence: TGTGCCAGCAGCTTATCTACCGGGACAAATGAAAAACTGTTTTTT.

J is TRBJ2-1 and V is TRBV5-1; TRBD2 agrees at 10 bases. The CDR3 runs 15 residues. The J segment lost 5 bases and the V segment lost 4 bases, leaving 6 bases of the junction unmatched. Germline loops: CDR1 SGHRS, CDR2 YFSETQ. For the CDR3, the DNA is TGCGCCAGCAGCCCCCGTAGCGGGGGGAACAATGAGCAGTTCTTC. Its translation: CASSPRSGGNNEQFF.

This clonotype was recorded many times. The J gene is TRBJ2-3, the V gene TRBV7-2; 8 positions match TRBD2. The CDR3 is 15 amino acids. V trimming: 3 bases; J trimming: 0 bases; junction bases outside the gene matches: 2. Looked up from germline, CDR1 is SGHTA and CDR2 is FQGNSA. For the CDR3, the DNA is TGTGCCAGCAGCTTCTCTAGCGGGAGCACAGATACGCAGTATTTT. Translated: CASSFSSGSTDTQYF.

This clonotype appeared many times. The chain carries TRBV7-2 and TRBJ1-6; 7 nucleotides match TRBD1. The CDR3 covers 17 residues. Unmatched junction bases numbered 11, after V lost 0 bases and J lost 9 bases. CDR1 and CDR2 (germline): SGHTA, FQGNSA. The CDR3 sequence: CASSLAGGGGMVSPLHF. The CDR3 DNA reads TGTGCCAGCAGCTTAGCCGGGGGAGGGGGCATGGTTTCACCCCTCCACTTT.

This chain uses TRBV11-2 with TRBJ2-2; either TRBD1 or TRBD2 may supply D (5 bases each). Trimming stripped 6 bases from V and 3 bases from J, with 20 bases between. Looked up from germline, CDR1 is SGHAT and CDR2 is FQNNGV. The length of the CDR3 is 17 residues. Here the CDR3 DNA reads TGTGCCAGCAGACATCCGGGACGGCCGACGGACACCGGGGAGCTGTTTTTT. Translated, it gives CASRHPGRPTDTGELFF.

This clonotype was seen more than once but under ten times. CDR3 loop: CASSGTGYPDTQYF. The CDR3 DNA sequence: TGTGCCAGCAGTGGGACAGGGTACCCAGATACGCAGTATTTT. The rearrangement links TRBV2 to TRBJ2-3; 8 bases are a match to TRBD1. CDR3 length: 14 amino acids. Germline CDR1 is SNHLY and CDR2 is FYNNEI. Germline trimming cut 4 bases from V and 4 bases from J; bases unmatched to any gene: 4. Looking up the rest from reference TRBV2 and TRBJ2-3 gives the full variable domain: EPEVTQTPSHQVTQMGQEVILRCVPISNHLYFYWYRQILGQKVEFLVSFYNNEISEKSEIFDDQFSVERPDGSNFTLKIRSTKLEDSAMYFCASSGTGYPDTQYFGPGTRLTVL.

The sample holds many counts of this clonotype. This chain uses TRBV7-9 with TRBJ1-2; D not resolved. The germline V gene encodes CDR1 SEHNR and CDR2 FQNEAQ (reference sequence). This CDR3 spans 15 amino acids. Trimming cost V 1 base and J 4 bases, with 13 bases left between them. The CDR3 here is CASSLGVEDFYGYTF. The CDR3 DNA reads as TGTGCCAGCAGCTTAGGGGTGGAAGATTTCTATGGCTACACCTTC.

Only a few counts were recorded for this clonotype. V usage is TRBV12-3 or TRBV12-4 and J usage is TRBJ1-5, with D maybe TRBD1 (5 bases). This CDR3 region has 16 residues. V lost 6 bases and J 2 bases, leaving 17 bases between the germline ends. CDR3 amino acids: CASRQTGLGGNQPQHF. Written as DNA, the CDR3 is TGTGCCAGCAGGCAAACGGGACTTGGGGGCAATCAGCCCCAGCATTTT.

This clonotype occurred many times. The J gene is TRBJ2-3, the V gene TRBV5-1; 7 nucleotides agree with TRBD1. V shed 4 bases and J 1 base; nucleotides not matched to a gene: 12. This CDR3 has 17 amino acids. Germline V gives CDR1 SGHRS, CDR2 YFSETQ. CDR3 sequence: CASSLDRLHVGTDTQYF. The CDR3 nucleotides read TGCGCCAGCAGCCTGGACAGGCTTCATGTGGGCACAGATACGCAGTATTTT. Full variable domain (outside the CDR3, taken from reference TRBV5-1 and TRBJ2-3): KAGVTQTPRYLIKTRGQQVTLSCSPISGHRSVSWYQQTPGQGLQFLFEYFSETQRNKGNFPGRFSGRQFSNSRSEMNVSTLELGDSALYLCASSLDRLHVGTDTQYFGPGTRLTVL.

This clonotype has a count of ten or more. The chain links TRBV7-9 to TRBJ2-2, with TRBD2 matching over 8 bases. Germline CDR1 is SEHNR and CDR2 is FQNEAQ (reference sequence). With 5 bases clipped from V and 6 bases from J, the junction kept 8 bases outside the gene matches. The CDR3 is 15 residues long. CDR3 bases: TGTGCCAGCAGCCCACAGCGGGAGAGGGCCGGGGAGCTGTTTTTT. Translation gives CASSPQRERAGELFF.

This clonotype was detected only a few times. The gene calls are TRBV28 and TRBJ1-1, with D possibly being TRBD1 (6 bases). Per the germline V gene, CDR1 is MDHEN and CDR2 is SYDVKM. This CDR3 is 15 amino acids long. V lost 2 bases to trimming and J lost 11 bases, with 21 bases between them. CDR3 region: CASSLQPGAGLRAFF. The CDR3 DNA is TGTGCCAGCAGTTTACAGCCGGGGGCGGGTTTACGGGCTTTCTTT.

The table lists this clonotype with many counts. V usage is TRBV12-3 or TRBV12-4 and J usage is TRBJ2-3, with 8 bases fitting TRBD2. CDR3 length: 15 amino acids. V trimming: 6 bases; J trimming: 2 bases; junction bases outside the gene matches: 7. Here the CDR3 reads CASSRSGGNTDTQYF. CDR3 nucleotides: TGTGCCAGCAGCAGGAGCGGGGGTAACACAGATACGCAGTATTTT.

This chain connects TRBV5-1 to TRBJ1-2, with D tentatively TRBD1 (5 bases). The CDR3 is 15 residues long. The V gene's germline CDR1 is SGHRS and CDR2 YFSETQ. The V and J ends lost 0 bases and 8 bases respectively, with 17 bases between them. In DNA, the CDR3 is TGCGCCAGCAGCTTGGTAGGGGACGGGCGAAGAGGCTACACCTTC. This encodes CASSLVGDGRRGYTF.